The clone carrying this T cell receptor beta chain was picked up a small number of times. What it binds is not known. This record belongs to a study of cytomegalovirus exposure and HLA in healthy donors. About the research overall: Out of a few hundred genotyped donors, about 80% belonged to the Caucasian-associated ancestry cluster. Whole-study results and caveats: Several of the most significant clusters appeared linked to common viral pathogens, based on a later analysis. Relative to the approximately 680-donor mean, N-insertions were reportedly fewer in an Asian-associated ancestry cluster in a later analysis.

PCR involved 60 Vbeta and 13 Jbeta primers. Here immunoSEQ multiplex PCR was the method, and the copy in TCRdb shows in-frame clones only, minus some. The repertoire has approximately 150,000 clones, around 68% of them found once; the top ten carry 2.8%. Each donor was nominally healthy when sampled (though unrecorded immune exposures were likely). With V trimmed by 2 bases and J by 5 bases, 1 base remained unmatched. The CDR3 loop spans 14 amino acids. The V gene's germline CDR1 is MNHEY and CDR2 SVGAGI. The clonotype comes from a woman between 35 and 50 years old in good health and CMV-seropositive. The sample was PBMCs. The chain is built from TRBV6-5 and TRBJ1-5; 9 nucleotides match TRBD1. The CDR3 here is CASSYGDRDQPQHF. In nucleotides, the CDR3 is TGTGCCAGCAGTTACGGGGACAGGGATCAGCCCCAGCATTTT.